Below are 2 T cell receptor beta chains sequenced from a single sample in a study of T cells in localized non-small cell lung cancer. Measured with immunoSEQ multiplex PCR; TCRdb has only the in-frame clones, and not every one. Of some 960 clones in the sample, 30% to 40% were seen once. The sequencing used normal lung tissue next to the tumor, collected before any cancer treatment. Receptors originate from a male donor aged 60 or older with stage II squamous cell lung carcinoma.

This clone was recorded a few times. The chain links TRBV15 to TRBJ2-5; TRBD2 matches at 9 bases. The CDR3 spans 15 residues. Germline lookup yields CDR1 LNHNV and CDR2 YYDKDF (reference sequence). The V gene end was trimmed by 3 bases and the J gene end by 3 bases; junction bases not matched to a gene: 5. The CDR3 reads CATSSLLAGEETQYF. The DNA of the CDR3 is TGTGCCACCAGCAGCCTACTAGCGGGCGAAGAGACCCAGTACTTC. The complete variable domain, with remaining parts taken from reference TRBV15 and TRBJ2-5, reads DAMVIQNPRYQVTQFGKPVTLSCSQTLNHNVMYWYQQKSSQAPKLLFHYYDKDFNNEADTPDNFQSRRPNTSFCFLDIRSPGLGDTAMYLCATSSLLAGEETQYFGPGTRLLVL.

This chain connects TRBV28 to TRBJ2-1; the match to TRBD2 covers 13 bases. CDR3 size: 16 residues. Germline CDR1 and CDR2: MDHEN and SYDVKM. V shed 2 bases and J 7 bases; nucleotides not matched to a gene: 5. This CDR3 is CASSLTSGGAGNEQFF. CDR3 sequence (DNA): TGTGCCAGCAGTTTAACTAGCGGGGGGGCTGGGAATGAGCAGTTCTTC.